This T cell receptor (beta chain) was retrieved from a study of T-cell reconstitution after alpha-beta-depleted transplantation in children. This clonotype has just a few counts. Unique molecular identifiers featured in how the TCRbeta library was prepared. A single record per CDR3 protein comes from TCRdb applying MiXCR to the PCR reads. Here the sample spans roughly 500,000 distinct CDR3 sequences, 32% being singletons. The CDR3 has 14 amino acids. Germline V gene lookup returns CDR1 SGHTA and CDR2 FQGTGA. V gave up 4 bases and J gave up 7 bases; unmatched junction bases: 4. This sequence joins TRBV7-3 and TRBJ2-2; TRBD1 matches at 9 bases. The specimen was PBMCs from the stem cell graft donor, collected from the stem cell graft. The source is a human donor who donated a stem cell graft to a child with aplastic anemia. In DNA form, the CDR3 reads TGTGCCAGCAGCTCCTGGACAGGGGTCGGGGAGCTGTTTTTT. It is translated as CASSSWTGVGELFF.